A single sample is the source of the 7 T cell receptor beta chains below, sequenced in a study of T cells after yellow fever vaccination. TCRdb analysed the 5' RACE reads with MiXCR anew, one entry per CDR3 protein. The data show some 390,000 distinct CDR3 sequences, under 7.5% seen once. The source material was PBMCs, sampled 5 days after the yellow fever booster vaccination. The receptors originated from a man aged 30-40 years who received the YFV17D yellow fever vaccine.

Many counts were recorded for this clonotype. The chain uses TRBV10-3 and TRBJ2-3; the D call may be TRBD1 or TRBD2 (5 bases each). The CDR3 is 17 residues long. Looked up from germline, CDR1 is ENHRY and CDR2 is SYGVKD. With 6 bases removed from V and 3 bases from J, the gap between germline ends came to 22 bases. The CDR3 DNA follows: TGTGCCATCAGGAGGGGACGGAGCGAACTCAATACAGATACGCAGTATTTT. This translates into CAIRRGRSELNTDTQYF.

This clonotype was counted only a few times. The V call is TRBV3-1, the J call TRBJ2-5, with a tentative D call TRBD2 (6 bases). CDR3 length equals 16 residues. The germline V and J ends were trimmed by 5 bases and 1 base, with 17 bases remaining between them. Germline V gene sequence: CDR1 LGHDT, CDR2 YNNKEL (reference sequence). The CDR3 here is CASSSDLASVQETQYF. The CDR3 nucleotides read TGTGCCAGCAGCTCCGACCTGGCTAGCGTCCAAGAGACCCAGTACTTC.

This clonotype was observed at least ten times. The chain couples TRBV6-2 or TRBV6-3 to TRBJ2-2, with TRBD1 identical over 7 bases. The CDR3 has 12 amino acids. V gave up 6 bases and J gave up 6 bases; unmatched junction bases: 1. Germline V gene data show CDR1 as MNHEY and CDR2 as SVGEGT. The CDR3 nucleotides read TGTGCCAGCAGCACAGGGGCCGGGGAGCTGTTTTTT. This sequence encodes CASSTGAGELFF.

There are many counts of this clonotype. The V call is TRBV15, the J call TRBJ2-7, with D possibly called TRBD1 or TRBD2 (5 bases each). Per germline, CDR1 LNHNV and CDR2 YYDKDF (reference sequence). This CDR3 has 15 amino acids. V was cut by 0 bases and J by 6 bases, with 15 bases left in between. The CDR3 DNA is TGTGCCACCAGCAGAGAGTACGGGACCTACCTCGAGCAGTACTTC. It codes for CATSREYGTYLEQYF.

This clonotype was counted many times. J is TRBJ2-1 and V is TRBV7-8, with a weak D call TRBD1 (7 bases). Trimming pared 1 base from V and 7 bases from J, leaving 14 bases between. This CDR3 is 15 amino acids long. The germline gives CDR1 SGHVS, CDR2 FQNEAQ. CDR3 DNA: TGTGCCAGCAGCTTAGATAGGGGGCGGGAAAATGAGCAGTTCTTC. Translation gives CASSLDRGRENEQFF.

The CDR3 spells CASSQGVLAGNTGELFF. The CDR3 DNA sequence: TGTGCCAGCAGCCAAGGTGTGCTAGCGGGCAACACCGGGGAGCTGTTTTTT. The chain couples TRBV4-2 to TRBJ2-2; 8 nucleotides match TRBD2. Per germline, CDR1 LGHNA and CDR2 YNFKEQ. The CDR3 loop spans 17 amino acids. V gave up 1 base and J gave up 2 bases; unmatched junction bases: 6.

This clonotype occurred many times. The chain's CDR3 is CASSFTVTDTQYF. The DNA of the CDR3 is TGTGCCAGCAGTTTTACAGTCACAGATACGCAGTATTTT. The V and J genes are TRBV12-3 or TRBV12-4 and TRBJ2-3, with unresolved D. Deletions cut 3 bases from V and 2 bases from J, with 6 bases between. This CDR3 region has 13 residues.